The T cell receptor beta chain under discussion was sequenced for a study of OX40 agonist ivuxolimab in advanced cancers. The CDR3 runs 14 residues. Looked up from germline, CDR1 is LNHDA and CDR2 is SQIVND (reference sequence). V lost 6 bases and J lost 1, with 10 bases in between. Profiled with immunoSEQ multiplex PCR; TCRdb holds only in-frame clones, not every one. The top ten hold roughly 4.2% of the sample, which has fewer than 80,000 clones, 80% to 90% seen once. J is TRBJ1-5 and V is TRBV19; D is undetermined. The receptor was isolated from an adult with an advanced solid tumor such as melanoma, head and neck, liver or kidney cancer. The source material was CD4+ or CD8+ T cells sorted from blood, sampled in a trial of the OX40 agonist ivuxolimab. The CDR3 nucleotides are TGTGCCAGTAGATGGGCAGCGAGCAATCAGCCCCAGCATTTT. Amino acid sequence: CASRWAASNQPQHF.